Sequencing of this T cell receptor beta chain was carried out in a study of T cell responses to AZD1222 COVID-19 vaccine. With regard to this clone: Its antigen is not known.

TCRdb keeps only in-frame clones here, not all; method: immunoSEQ multiplex PCR. The table has 70,000 or so clones, about nine tenths seen once; the top ten hold less than 20%. Whole-study findings and limits: Increased Spike-specific TCR breadth and depth were observed after two AZD1222 doses. Unmutated variant regions are reportedly targeted by nearly half of spike-specific TCRs. Repertoires in all cases were sampled only once the peak T cell response had passed.

Trimming removed 6 bases from V and 0 bases from J; junction bases left unmatched: 4. The CDR3 has 15 residues. Germline CDR1 is SNHLY and CDR2 is FYNNEI. The starting material was peripheral blood, obtained on day 0 of AZD1222 vaccination. This receptor was identified in an adult in good health. This sequence joins TRBV2 and TRBJ2-2; 7 bases match TRBD2. As DNA, the CDR3 is TGTGCCAGCAGGGCAGCGGGGTCGAACACCGGGGAGCTGTTTTTT. Protein product: CASRAAGSNTGELFF.